This TCR beta chain originates from a study of blood T cell repertoires in COVID-19. All enrollees were roughly 18 to 90 years old and from 25 or so US areas. Cohort 3 donors counted as recovered after two negative PCRs, clearance, or resolved symptoms. The table came from immunoSEQ multiplex PCR; TCRdb's copy has only in-frame clones and leaves some out. In the table there are some 300,000 clones, about 90% of which are singletons. Germline loops: CDR1 KGHSH, CDR2 LQKENI. With 5 bases removed from V and 7 bases from J, the gap between germline ends came to 21 bases. This CDR3 is built from 17 residues.

Sequenced input: PBMCs or T cells enriched from blood (not recorded which). The TCR was taken from a woman in her thirties who had recovered from COVID-19. The rearrangement joins TRBV18 to TRBJ1-6; D is ambiguous. CDR3 DNA sequence: TGTGCCAGCTCATCCCAATCAGGTCCCGCCGCGAATTCACCCCTCCACTTT. Translating it yields CASSSQSGPAANSPLHF.